The clone carrying this TCR beta chain was observed a handful of times. Its antigen is not known. TCRdb re-analysed the reads in MiXCR, keeping a single row per CDR3 protein. The sample lists some 940,000 distinct CDR3 sequences; approximately 30% were seen once. The data are from a study of T cell repertoires in cytomegalovirus infection. The CDR3 contains 16 residues. Germline loops: CDR1 SGHVS, CDR2 FQNEAQ. V gave up 4 bases and J gave up 0 bases, with 14 bases separating them. The sequenced sample was cultured CD8+ T cells from PBMCs, obtained from culture after CMV antigen stimulation. The chain couples TRBV7-8 to TRBJ2-3; D possibly corresponds to TRBD1 (7 bases). This TCR came from a human donor in good health (CMV status not recorded). Some clones in this sample may be carry-over from other donors' samples. The CDR3 sequence is CASSSWGDRSTDTQYF. In DNA, the CDR3 is TGTGCCAGCAGCTCATGGGGGGACAGAAGCACAGATACGCAGTATTTT. Full variable domain (rest looked up from reference TRBV7-8 and TRBJ2-3): GAGVSQSPRYKVAKRGQDVALRCDPISGHVSLFWYQQALGQGPEFLTYFQNEAQLDKSGLPSDRFFAERPEGSVSTLKIQRTQQEDSAVYLCASSSWGDRSTDTQYFGPGTRLTVL.